This T cell receptor (beta chain) was captured in a study of cytotoxic CD8 clonotypes in ibrutinib-treated CLL. CDR1 SGHTA and CDR2 FQGNSA come from the germline V gene. This CDR3 contains 13 residues. V lost 8 bases to trimming and J lost 6 bases; unmatched junction nucleotides: 10. This clone has only a few counts. As yet, its antigen is unknown. Findings and limits, study-wide: Contraction or stability on treatment was seen for public clonotypes, which were uncommon. Rising at ibrutinib response, clonality subsequently fell back toward baseline at progression.

The intended depth for sequencing was 1 in 200,000 to 1 in 1 million T cells. Clones were read by immunoSEQ multiplex PCR, and TCRdb kept only the in-frame ones, dropping some. The sample lists 30,000 to 40,000 clones; 69% were seen once. The chain uses TRBV7-2 and TRBJ2-7, with 7 positions matching TRBD1. The clonotype comes from a human donor with chronic lymphocytic leukemia. The specimen comprised PBMCs, sampled before ibrutinib treatment. The CDR3 bases are TGTGCCAGCTGCCCAGGGGGAGCGGTCGAGCAGTACTTC. Translation gives CASCPGGAVEQYF. The full variable domain, with the rest looked up from reference TRBV7-2 and TRBJ2-7, is GAGVSQSPSNKVTEKGKDVELRCDPISGHTALYWYRQSLGQGLEFLIYFQGNSAPDKSGLPSDRFSAERTGGSVSTLTIQRTQQEDSAVYLCASCPGGAVEQYFGPGTRLTVT.